The text below deals with one T cell receptor (beta chain). Its antigen is not yet known. Within one base of it there is no much larger clone, and no base qualities were kept. This sample was included in a study of blood T cell repertoires in COVID-19 (dated by TCRdb to 2019 to 2021). Study-level background: Collaborator samples came from the United States, Italy and Spain and covered acute and convalescent phases of COVID-19. The prospective study material was composed of cDNA or gDNA derived from T cells, B-cell-depleted T cells, or PBMCs. Subjects who had been exposed to COVID-19, were actively infected with it, or had recovered from it provided the deeply sampled blood TCRbeta repertoires that made up the dataset. The repertoires were released in a freely available public database intended as a resource for research on the immune response to SARS-CoV-2. The samples were drawn from two sources: the first 160 participants of the ongoing ImmuneRACE study, and over 1,000 subjects contributed by 6 global collaborators. Sample metadata almost always included a de-identified subject ID, COVID-19 status, age in years and sex. Where HLA class I and class II types were available, the types were taken from metadata supplied by the sample provider, not from assay-based typing.

Sequences KGHSH (CDR1) and LQKENI (CDR2) are obtained from the germline V gene. The V end gives up 4 bases and the J end 8 bases, leaving 5 bases in the junction not matched to a gene. The CDR3 covers 13 residues, taking in both the cysteine and the phenylalanine. Only CDR3 DNA remains: 39 bases, in frame from the first base. Study-wide conclusions, independent of this receptor: Clinical and demographic metadata were provided uncurated, with the amount varying by source and participant.

The immunoSEQ Assay, a bias-controlled multiplex PCR, was used to amplify TCRbeta CDR3 regions from genomic DNA. The published analysis was carried out like this. The number of nucleated cells in each sample was estimated from the amplification of reference gene primers within the assay. To quantify the absolute abundance of each unique TCRbeta CDR3 rearrangement, sequence reads were collapsed and filtered. For each sample, productive Simpson clonality was calculated as the square root of Simpson's diversity index across productive rearrangements. TCRdb's version of the immuneACCESS table is confined to in-frame rearrangements and falls short of the full clone set. An unresolved V gene accounts for under half of the shortfall where checked; the remainder is of unknown origin. The DNA was the basis for D and trimming; V, J and clone size are from that table. This sample gives about 170,000 clones in total; around 88% of them show up just once. The ten largest clones capture approximately 18% of the sample.

Another Seattle source contributed samples from volunteer blood donors who had recovered from COVID-19. Whole blood was collected in K2EDTA tubes by collaborating institutions according to the institutions' own protocols. For TCRbeta analysis, collaborators shipped samples as frozen whole blood, isolated PBMCs, or DNA extracted from either of those sample types. The sample taken for sequencing was peripheral blood. The clonotype was recovered from a woman in her seventies who had recovered from COVID-19. Recombination connected TRBV18 to TRBJ2-1; a stretch of 7 junction bases matches TRBD1. The CDR3 region reads CASSLGQIDEQFF. In nucleotides, the sequence is TGTGCCAGCTCACTGGGACAGATCGATGAGCAGTTCTTC. Reference TRBV18 and TRBJ2-1 proteins supply the regions before and after the CDR3; the full variable domain is: NAGVMQNPRHLVRRRGQEARLRCSPMKGHSHVYWYRQLPEEGLKFMVYLQKENIIDESGMPKERFSAEFPKEGPSILRIQQVVRGDSAAYFCASSLGQIDEQFFGPGTRLTVL.